Following are 27 T cell receptor beta chains from one sample sequenced in a study of blood T cells in healthy people across ages. Together with a sample-barcoded 5' primer, a J-beta primer mix was included in a second PCR lasting about 6 to 11 cycles. MiXCR, applied by TCRdb to the 5' RACE reads, yields one record per CDR3 protein. The table lists over 950,000 distinct CDR3 sequences, 35% to 40% of them singletons. Material: blood. The receptors stem from a man younger than 30 in good health.

The chain employs TRBV10-3 and TRBJ1-1, with 7 bases identical to TRBD1. The CDR3 contains 15 residues. CDR1 and CDR2 from the germline V gene are ENHRY and SYGVKD. V was pared by 4 bases and J by 1 base, with 6 bases of the junction left unmatched. CDR3 DNA: TGTGCCATCAGTGCCCCACAGGGGAAGAACACTGAAGCTTTCTTT. As protein: CAISAPQGKNTEAFF.

This clonotype has more than one count but fewer than ten. The V and J genes are TRBV12-3 or TRBV12-4 and TRBJ2-3, with 10 bases aligning to TRBD2. This CDR3 is built from 19 residues. The J segment lost 2 bases and the V segment lost 5 bases, leaving 16 bases of the junction unmatched. The CDR3, as DNA: TGTGCCAGCAGTCCTACACCCCAATCGACTAGCGGGTACACAGATACGCAGTATTTT. This gives the protein CASSPTPQSTSGYTDTQYF.

The V call is TRBV3-1, the J call TRBJ1-4; D not certain. Germline V gene data show CDR1 as LGHDT and CDR2 as YNNKEL (reference sequence). The CDR3 extends over 15 amino acids. V lost 4 bases and J 0 bases, leaving 9 bases between the germline ends. The CDR3 sequence: CASSRPVATNEKLFF. The CDR3 DNA sequence: TGTGCCAGCAGCCGTCCAGTAGCAACTAATGAAAAACTGTTTTTT.

This clonotype was seen ten or more times. The V call is TRBV12-3 or TRBV12-4, the J call TRBJ1-4; D gene unclear. The CDR3 is made up of 12 amino acids. With 5 bases removed from V and 8 bases from J, the gap between germline ends came to 9 bases. The CDR3 bases are TGTGCCAGCAGTCCTTCTCGCGAAAAACTGTTTTTT. Protein: CASSPSREKLFF.

There are a few counts of this clonotype. V gene TRBV4-1 combines with J gene TRBJ1-2; D gene unclear. V lost 2 bases to trimming and J lost 8 bases, with 21 bases between them. The CDR3 length is 16 residues. Germline V CDR1 and CDR2: MGHRA, YSYEKL. CDR3 protein: CASSQNRATDFEGYTF. CDR3 nucleotides: TGCGCCAGCAGCCAAAACCGGGCGACGGACTTTGAGGGCTACACCTTC.

CDR3 loop: CSAREAGTDTQYF. The DNA for the CDR3 is TGCAGTGCTAGAGAAGCCGGCACAGATACGCAGTATTTT. The chain couples TRBV20-1 to TRBJ2-3, with D unclear. In germline, CDR1 is DFQATT, CDR2 SNEGSKA (reference sequence). Trimming cost V 0 bases and J 1 base, with 5 bases left between them. The CDR3 is 13 residues long.

The chain joins TRBV20-1 to TRBJ1-1, with D perhaps TRBD1 (6 bases). The ends were cut back, 4 bases at V and 1 base at J, with 13 bases in the middle. This CDR3 comprises 14 residues. Germline CDR1 and CDR2: DFQATT and SNEGSKA (reference sequence). The CDR3 here is CSANNRGQNTEAFF. The CDR3 nucleotides are TGCAGTGCTAACAACCGGGGGCAGAACACTGAAGCTTTCTTT.

In this sample, this clonotype turned up a few times. The chain couples TRBV29-1 to TRBJ1-1; D may be TRBD1 (5 bases). The CDR3 has 14 amino acids. CDR1 is SQVTM, CDR2 ANQGSEA, per germline. The V end lost 4 bases, the J end lost 0 bases, and 12 bases lay between the germline ends. The CDR3 DNA follows: TGCAGCGTTGGCCCTGAGGGGCTGAACACTGAAGCTTTCTTT. Protein: CSVGPEGLNTEAFF.

The CDR3 sequence is CASSPGVSVKKETQYF. The CDR3 bases are TGCGCCAGCAGCCCTGGAGTTTCGGTAAAGAAAGAGACCCAGTACTTC. V and J are TRBV5-1 and TRBJ2-5; D is unclear. Deletions cut 4 bases from V and 3 bases from J, with 19 bases between. From germline, CDR1 is SGHRS and CDR2 YFSETQ. The CDR3 runs 16 residues.

This clonotype was counted only a few times. V is TRBV27 and J is TRBJ1-4; tentatively, D is TRBD1 (6 bases). CDR3 length: 16 amino acids. Trimming left V 5 bases short and J 8 bases short, with 21 bases between. Looked up from germline, CDR1 is MNHEY and CDR2 is SMNVEV (reference sequence). This chain's CDR3 is CASSPQDPARGEKLFF. The CDR3 region has the DNA TGTGCCAGCAGTCCACAGGATCCGGCGAGGGGGGAAAAACTGTTTTTT. Using reference TRBV27 and TRBJ1-4 for the parts outside the CDR3, the full variable domain is EAQVTQNPRYLITVTGKKLTVTCSQNMNHEYMSWYRQDPGLGLRQIYYSMNVEVTDKGDVPEGYKVSRKEKRNFPLILESPSPNQTSLYFCASSPQDPARGEKLFFGSGTQLSVL.

This clonotype was detected a few times. The chain carries TRBV7-2 and TRBJ1-2, with 9 bases fitting TRBD1. Trimming cost V 7 bases and J 8 bases; bases outside gene matches: 11. Germline CDR1 SGHTA, CDR2 FQGNSA. The CDR3 runs to 14 residues. CDR3 protein: CASTLQGATLGYTF. The CDR3 coding sequence is TGTGCCAGCACCCTACAGGGGGCCACCTTGGGCTACACCTTC.

V gene TRBV28 combines with J gene TRBJ1-1; possibly TRBD1 for D (5 bases). CDR1 MDHEN and CDR2 SYDVKM come from the germline V gene. The CDR3 runs to 17 residues. V lost 6 bases, J lost 2 bases, and 22 bases lay in between. The CDR3 protein is CASRNNYSRGSNTEAFF. CDR3 nucleotide sequence: TGTGCCAGCAGAAACAACTACTCTCGGGGCTCCAACACTGAAGCTTTCTTT. The full variable domain, its missing parts supplied by reference TRBV28 and TRBJ1-1, is DVKVTQSSRYLVKRTGEKVFLECVQDMDHENMFWYRQDPGLGLRLIYFSYDVKMKEKGDIPEGYSVSREKKERFSLILESASTNQTSMYLCASRNNYSRGSNTEAFFGQGTRLTVV.

This clonotype was found a few times. The chain recombines TRBV12-3 or TRBV12-4 with TRBJ2-1, with 12 bases fitting TRBD2. V shed 4 bases and J 4 bases; nucleotides not matched to a gene: 5. The CDR3 runs 16 residues. CDR3 sequence: CASSSGLAGYYNEQFF. DNA of the CDR3: TGTGCCAGCAGTTCCGGACTAGCGGGGTATTACAATGAGCAGTTCTTC.

Only a few counts were recorded for this clonotype. This chain connects TRBV18 to TRBJ2-1; 8 nucleotides line up with TRBD1. The CDR3 is 14 amino acids. The trim removed 6 bases at V and 8 bases at J, leaving 9 bases unmatched. Germline assignment: CDR1 KGHSH and CDR2 LQKENI. CDR3 sequence: CASSPGTGRDEQFF. The CDR3 region has the DNA TGTGCCAGCTCGCCCGGGACAGGCAGGGATGAGCAGTTCTTC.

The V gene is TRBV4-1, the J gene TRBJ2-5, with a weak D call TRBD2 (5 bases). Trimming removed 0 bases at V and 1 base at J, with 15 bases between. This CDR3 comprises 17 residues. Germline CDR1 is MGHRA and CDR2 is YSYEKL. The CDR3 is CASSQDLGERRQETQYF. As DNA, the CDR3 is TGCGCCAGCAGCCAAGATCTTGGGGAGCGGCGCCAAGAGACCCAGTACTTC.

The V gene is TRBV20-1, the J gene TRBJ2-2; the D is unclear. Trimming cost V 0 bases and J 6 bases, with 8 bases left between them. Per germline, CDR1 DFQATT and CDR2 SNEGSKA (reference sequence). The CDR3 totals 13 residues. The CDR3 sequence is CSARDLPSGELFF. CDR3 DNA sequence: TGCAGTGCTAGAGATCTTCCCTCCGGGGAGCTGTTTTTT.

This clonotype was found a few times. The chain couples TRBV12-3 or TRBV12-4 to TRBJ2-4, with D hard to call. Between the trimmed V and J ends, which lost 2 bases and 1 base, there was a span of 6 bases. The CDR3 loop spans 14 amino acids. CDR3 loop: CASSLNVAKNIQYF. Here the CDR3 DNA reads TGTGCCAGCAGTTTAAACGTCGCCAAAAACATTCAGTACTTC.

The chain is built from TRBV20-1 and TRBJ1-5; D unresolved. The CDR3 runs to 13 residues. The V end was cut by 3 bases, the J end by 5 bases, with 11 bases between. The germline CDR1 and CDR2 sequences are DFQATT and SNEGSKA (reference sequence). For the CDR3, the DNA is TGCAGTGCTAGTGCGGATGCAGATCAGCCCCAGCATTTT. This encodes CSASADADQPQHF.

This clonotype appeared many times. The chain has TRBV29-1 and TRBJ1-2; D call uncertain. V gave up 1 base and J gave up 4 bases, with 10 bases separating them. The germline V gene encodes CDR1 SQVTM and CDR2 ANQGSEA. The CDR3 loop spans 13 amino acids. CDR3 sequence reads: CSVEVVVAYGYTF. In DNA form, the CDR3 reads TGCAGCGTTGAAGTGGTAGTTGCCTATGGCTACACCTTC. The variable domain in full, completed from reference TRBV29-1 and TRBJ1-2, reads SAVISQKPSRDICQRGTSLTIQCQVDSQVTMMFWYRQQPGQSLTLIATANQGSEATYESGFVIDKFPISRPNLTFSTLTVSNMSPEDSSIYLCSVEVVVAYGYTFGSGTRLTVV.

This clonotype was seen only a few times. The rearrangement uses TRBV5-1 and TRBJ2-3, with 10 bases fitting TRBD1. V trimming: 4 bases; J trimming: 7 bases; junction bases outside the gene matches: 9. The germline CDR1 and CDR2 sequences are SGHRS and YFSETQ. The length of the CDR3 is 15 residues. Here the CDR3 DNA reads TGCGCCAGCAGCGACCGGGACAGGGGAGCGCATACGCAGTATTTT. The encoded protein is CASSDRDRGAHTQYF. The whole variable domain, remainder taken from reference TRBV5-1 and TRBJ2-3, is KAGVTQTPRYLIKTRGQQVTLSCSPISGHRSVSWYQQTPGQGLQFLFEYFSETQRNKGNFPGRFSGRQFSNSRSEMNVSTLELGDSALYLCASSDRDRGAHTQYFGPGTRLTVL.

As concerns this clonotype: A much larger clone lies one base from this, so it may be a read error. DNA of the CDR3: TGTGCCAGCAGGTCGATAGGGCGGGATACGCAGTATTTT. Protein product: CASRSIGRDTQYF. This chain links TRBV12-3 or TRBV12-4 with TRBJ2-3; unclear D gene. Trimming pared 6 bases from V and 6 bases from J, leaving 13 bases between. This CDR3 has 13 amino acids.

This clonotype was detected ten times or more. At one of its ends the junction is not consistent with the germline gene, which may arise from a read error. This sequence joins TRBV9 and TRBJ2-5; no clear D gene. This CDR3 is 11 amino acids long. Germline CDR1 and CDR2: SGDLS and YYNGEE. The CDR3 loop is CASSVEETQYF. In DNA form, the CDR3 reads TGCGCCAGCAGCGTAGAGGAGACCCAGTACTTC.

The table lists this clonotype with a few counts. The gene calls are TRBV20-1 and TRBJ2-6, with TRBD1 matching over 7 bases. With V trimmed by 6 bases and J by 2 bases, 4 bases remained unmatched. This CDR3 is built from 14 residues. In germline, CDR1 is DFQATT, CDR2 SNEGSKA (reference sequence). CDR3 in amino acids: CSATTGTGANVLTF. CDR3 DNA sequence: TGCAGTGCCACGACAGGGACTGGGGCCAACGTCCTGACTTTC.

V gene TRBV7-2 combines with J gene TRBJ2-3, with TRBD2 matching over 11 bases. The CDR3 is 17 residues long. Germline CDR1 and CDR2: SGHTA and FQGNSA. Trimming at V came to 1 base and at J to 3 bases, leaving 6 bases not matched to a gene. CDR3 sequence: CASSLVASGGSTDTQYF. The CDR3 nucleotides read TGTGCCAGCAGCTTAGTCGCTAGCGGGGGGAGTACAGATACGCAGTATTTT.

Regarding this clonotype: A much larger clone differs from this one at a single base, so this may be a read error. CDR3 DNA: TGTGCCGGCAGCCGGACAGCAACTAATGAAAAACTGTTTTTT. Translating it yields CAGSRTATNEKLFF. The gene calls are TRBV7-9 and TRBJ1-4; possible D gene TRBD1, 6 bases. Germline loops: CDR1 SEHNR, CDR2 FQNEAQ (reference sequence). The CDR3 totals 14 residues.

The chain uses TRBV14 and TRBJ2-7; 7 bases are a match to TRBD1. The CDR3 runs to 15 residues. Unmatched junction bases numbered 4, after V lost 2 bases and J lost 0 bases. Germline V CDR1 and CDR2: SGHDN, FVKESK. The CDR3 DNA follows: TGTGCCAGCAGCCAATGGGACAGCAACTCCTACGAGCAGTACTTC. Encoded protein: CASSQWDSNSYEQYF.

This clonotype was seen only a few times. The gene calls are TRBV12-3 or TRBV12-4 and TRBJ1-1; D is unclear. Trimming removed 7 bases from V and 7 bases from J, with 10 bases in between. This CDR3 has 11 amino acids. DNA for the CDR3: TGTGCCAGCAACCACGGGGATGAAGCTTTCTTT. As protein: CASNHGDEAFF.